The entry below describes one T cell receptor (beta chain). This entry comes from a study of early T cells in non-severe SARS-CoV-2 infection. TCRdb reanalysed the 5' RACE reads using MiXCR and keeps one entry per CDR3 protein. The table has 75,000 to 100,000 distinct CDR3 sequences, around 17% seen once. In germline, CDR1 is SQVTM, CDR2 ANQGSEA. The V end lost 8 bases, the J end lost 5 bases, and 6 bases lay between the germline ends. This CDR3 contains 9 residues. V is TRBV29-1 and J is TRBJ1-2; D unresolved. The receptor was derived from an adult who was a healthcare worker with PCR-confirmed SARS-CoV-2 infection or an uninfected control (not recorded which). Sequencing was performed on whole blood. CDR3 sequence: CSRLYGYTF. The CDR3 DNA is TGCAGCCGTCTATATGGCTACACCTTC.